Each of the 26 T cell receptor beta chains below was sequenced from the same sample in a study of blood T cell repertoires in COVID-19 (dated by TCRdb to between 2020 and 2021). The protocol used for the library was the immunoSEQ multiplex PCR assay. In its TCRdb copy, this immuneACCESS table keeps in-frame sequences only and misses some clones. Where compared with another copy, unresolved V genes explain less than half of these, and the others have no known cause. The sample has some 60,000 clones on record, about 84% of them singletons. Jointly, the top ten make up 7.2% of the sample. The material sequenced was peripheral blood. Source of these receptors: a man between 60 and 70 years old with acute or convalescent COVID-19.

The rearrangement joins TRBV9 to TRBJ2-5; 9 bases line up with TRBD1. This CDR3 has 16 amino acids. In germline, CDR1 is SGDLS, CDR2 YYNGEE. V shed 4 bases and J 0 bases; nucleotides not matched to a gene: 7. The CDR3 nucleotides read TGTGCCAGCAGCTCCCCGGGACAGGGCCACCAAGAGACCCAGTACTTC. Protein product: CASSSPGQGHQETQYF.

V and J are TRBV28 and TRBJ2-5; TRBD2 agrees at 10 bases. CDR3 length: 16 residues. Germline CDR1 and CDR2: MDHEN and SYDVKM. V dropped 6 bases and J dropped 5; count of bases not matched to a gene: 12. The CDR3 spells CASRTTSGRPGETQYF. The DNA for the CDR3 is TGTGCCAGCAGAACGACTAGCGGGCGACCCGGGGAGACCCAGTACTTC.

The chain uses TRBV5-1 and TRBJ2-7, with 12 nucleotides matching TRBD2. The CDR3 has 14 residues. Germline V CDR1 and CDR2: SGHRS, YFSETQ. Germline trimming cut 4 bases from V and 4 bases from J; bases unmatched to any gene: 3. The CDR3 coding sequence is TGCGCCAGCAGCCCCGGGACTAGCGGGTACGAGCAGTACTTC. Translated: CASSPGTSGYEQYF.

This clone has a single count. J is TRBJ1-4 and V is TRBV5-1, with a weak D call TRBD1 (6 bases). Between the trimmed V and J ends, which lost 1 base and 8 bases, there was a span of 15 bases. The V gene's germline CDR1 is SGHRS and CDR2 YFSETQ. This CDR3 is built from 15 residues. CDR3 protein: CASSLTGLVGEKLFF. The CDR3 region has the DNA TGCGCCAGCAGCTTGACAGGGCTCGTCGGAGAAAAACTGTTTTTT. The variable domain in full, completed from reference TRBV5-1 and TRBJ1-4, reads KAGVTQTPRYLIKTRGQQVTLSCSPISGHRSVSWYQQTPGQGLQFLFEYFSETQRNKGNFPGRFSGRQFSNSRSEMNVSTLELGDSALYLCASSLTGLVGEKLFFGSGTQLSVL.

The chain employs TRBV18 and TRBJ1-1; a weak D match, TRBD1 (5 bases). The germline V gene has CDR1 KGHSH and CDR2 LQKENI. V lost 3 bases and J 0 bases, leaving 11 bases between the germline ends. CDR3 length: 15 amino acids. Written as DNA, the CDR3 is TGTGCCAGCTCACCTGGGGGGAGGATGAACACTGAAGCTTTCTTT. Encoded protein: CASSPGGRMNTEAFF.

The chain has TRBV10-3 and TRBJ2-7, with 8 positions matching TRBD1. Germline CDR1 ENHRY, CDR2 SYGVKD. The CDR3 is made up of 14 amino acids. The V gene end was trimmed by 2 bases and the J gene end by 6 bases; junction bases not matched to a gene: 6. The CDR3 coding sequence is TGTGCCATCAGTGAGAACCCAGGGGGCTCCGAGCAGTACTTC. Encoded protein: CAISENPGGSEQYF.

The CDR3 loop is CASSLGTLSSYEQYF. The CDR3 bases are TGTGCCAGCAGCTTGGGGACATTGAGCTCCTACGAGCAGTACTTC. The V gene is TRBV5-4, the J gene TRBJ2-7; D is perhaps TRBD1 (5 bases). CDR1 and CDR2 from the germline V gene are SGHNT and YYREEE (reference sequence). This CDR3 contains 15 residues. V lost 0 bases to trimming and J lost 0 bases, with 10 bases between them.

This chain links TRBV7-8 with TRBJ2-7; D remains ambiguous. V shed 3 bases and J shed 7 bases, with 10 bases lying between them. Germline V gives CDR1 SGHVS, CDR2 FQNEAQ. The CDR3 has 12 residues. The CDR3 loop reads CASSLSVREQYF. In nucleotides, the CDR3 is TGTGCCAGCAGCTTGAGTGTTCGGGAGCAGTACTTC.

This sequence joins TRBV27 and TRBJ2-5, with 8 bases identical to TRBD2. Per germline, CDR1 MNHEY and CDR2 SMNVEV (reference sequence). This CDR3 has 18 amino acids. V lost 2 bases to trimming and J lost 0 bases; unmatched junction nucleotides: 11. CDR3 sequence: CASSLKGGGLGNQETQYF. The CDR3, as DNA: TGTGCCAGCAGTTTAAAGGGAGGGGGACTAGGGAACCAAGAGACCCAGTACTTC.

This clone was observed a handful of times. The chain couples TRBV6-2 or TRBV6-3 to TRBJ2-5, with D possibly matching TRBD1 (7 bases). Per germline, CDR1 MNHEY and CDR2 SVGEGT. The length of the CDR3 is 14 residues. V was pared by 6 bases and J by 5 bases, with 16 bases between. The CDR3: CASSPRLGGETQYF. In nucleotides, the CDR3 is TGTGCCAGCAGCCCTCGACTAGGGGGCGAGACCCAGTACTTC.

The V gene is TRBV7-9, the J gene TRBJ2-5; 10 bases match TRBD2. The CDR3 runs 18 residues. With V trimmed by 2 bases and J by 0 bases, 9 bases remained unmatched. Germline V gene lookup returns CDR1 SEHNR and CDR2 FQNEAQ (reference sequence). The CDR3 is CASSLFWLAGVYQETQYF. The CDR3 region has the DNA TGTGCCAGCAGCTTATTTTGGCTAGCGGGGGTGTACCAAGAGACCCAGTACTTC.

The chain uses TRBV19 and TRBJ2-3; D not certain. Germline V gives CDR1 LNHDA, CDR2 SQIVND (reference sequence). The CDR3 runs 14 residues. Trimming removed 6 bases at V and 2 bases at J, with 12 bases between. The CDR3 nucleotides read TGTGCCAGTAGCTCGCGGTCCCCCACAGATACGCAGTATTTT. Its protein product is CASSSRSPTDTQYF.

The V call is TRBV5-4, the J call TRBJ2-3, with TRBD2 matching 8 bases. Germline CDR1 is SGHNT and CDR2 is YYREEE (reference sequence). The CDR3 runs to 15 residues. V trimming: 5 bases; J trimming: 0 bases; junction bases outside the gene matches: 5. DNA of the CDR3: TGTGCCAGCAGTCTTAGCGGGGCTAGCACAGATACGCAGTATTTT. This sequence encodes CASSLSGASTDTQYF.

V is TRBV15 and J is TRBJ2-7, with D perhaps TRBD1 (6 bases). The CDR3 sequence is 14 residues long. Trimming stripped 0 bases from V and 2 bases from J, with 8 bases between. Germline CDR1 LNHNV, CDR2 YYDKDF (reference sequence). The CDR3 nucleotides read TGTGCCACCAGCAGAGATCAGGGGCCCTACGAGCAGTACTTC. Amino acids: CATSRDQGPYEQYF.

The chain has TRBV4-2 and TRBJ2-7; TRBD2 aligns across 11 bases. CDR3 length: 16 amino acids. Losses at the gene ends were 3 bases for V and 0 bases for J; bases not matched to a gene: 4. Looked up from germline, CDR1 is LGHNA and CDR2 is YNFKEQ. The DNA of the CDR3 is TGTGCCAGCAGCCACCGCACTAGCGGGAGCTCCTACGAGCAGTACTTC. This translates into CASSHRTSGSSYEQYF.

The chain uses TRBV10-1 and TRBJ1-4; TRBD1 matches at 10 bases. Losses at the gene ends were 7 bases for V and 11 bases for J; bases not matched to a gene: 7. Germline V gene sequence: CDR1 WNHNN, CDR2 SYGVQD (reference sequence). This CDR3 contains 13 residues. CDR3 nucleotides: TGCGCCAGCATGCGACAGGGGGCGCCTAAACTGTTTTTT. Its protein is CASMRQGAPKLFF.

This clone was seen once. V gene TRBV27 combines with J gene TRBJ1-2; the D is unclear. Germline loops: CDR1 MNHEY, CDR2 SMNVEV (reference sequence). The ends were cut back, 0 bases at V and 0 bases at J, with 8 bases in the middle. This CDR3 has 15 residues. CDR3 nucleotide sequence: TGTGCCAGCAGTTTATCGAGGCACACTAACTATGGCTACACCTTC. Its translation is CASSLSRHTNYGYTF.

In DNA form, the CDR3 reads TGTGCCAGCAGTAGGACTAGCGGGGGCACAGATACGCAGTATTTT. Its protein product is CASSRTSGGTDTQYF. The J gene is TRBJ2-3, the V gene TRBV6-4, with 12 bases that match TRBD2. This CDR3 region has 15 residues. Germline V gene sequence: CDR1 MRHNA, CDR2 SNTAGT. J gave up 1 base and V 5 bases, and 1 base lay outside the gene matches.

The chain uses TRBV14 and TRBJ2-1; unclear D gene. Trimming cost V 0 bases and J 8 bases, with 14 bases left between them. CDR1 SGHDN and CDR2 FVKESK come from the germline V gene. This CDR3 region has 15 residues. The CDR3 here is CASSQDLGLVYEQFF. The CDR3 nucleotides are TGTGCCAGCAGCCAAGATTTAGGTCTAGTCTATGAGCAGTTCTTC.

By share, this clone ranks as medium-sized. V is TRBV2 and J is TRBJ2-1; 9 bases are shared with TRBD2. The CDR3 covers 16 residues. Germline assignment: CDR1 SNHLY and CDR2 FYNNEI. V lost 5 bases to trimming and J lost 2 bases; unmatched junction nucleotides: 7. The CDR3 sequence is CASSLASGAPYNEQFF. The CDR3 DNA reads TGTGCCAGCAGTCTGGCTAGCGGGGCCCCCTACAATGAGCAGTTCTTC.

V usage is TRBV5-6 and J usage is TRBJ2-7; D is ambiguous. The CDR3 is 12 amino acids. With 2 bases removed from V and 6 bases from J, the gap between germline ends came to 9 bases. The germline V gene has CDR1 SGHDT and CDR2 YYEEEE. CDR3 DNA: TGTGCCAGCAGCTTTTCCCCGGGCGAGCAGTACTTC. This encodes CASSFSPGEQYF. The complete variable domain, with remaining parts taken from reference TRBV5-6 and TRBJ2-7, reads DAGVTQSPTHLIKTRGQQVTLRCSPKSGHDTVSWYQQALGQGPQFIFQYYEEEERQRGNFPDRFSGHQFPNYSSELNVNALLLGDSALYLCASSFSPGEQYFGPGTRLTVT.

This rearrangement joins TRBV6-2 or TRBV6-3 to TRBJ2-7, with TRBD2 identical over 8 bases. Germline V gene sequence: CDR1 MNHEY, CDR2 SVGEGT. The CDR3 consists of 15 residues. The trim removed 0 bases at V and 3 bases at J, leaving 4 bases unmatched. CDR3 nucleotides: TGTGCCAGCAGTTACTCGTGGCGGGGGGACTACGAGCAGTACTTC. Translation gives CASSYSWRGDYEQYF.

The chain links TRBV5-1 to TRBJ2-3, with TRBD2 matching over 15 bases. Germline CDR1 and CDR2: SGHRS and YFSETQ. J was trimmed by 3 bases and V by 4 bases; bases with no gene match: 6. This CDR3 contains 17 residues. Here the CDR3 reads CASSPGLAGGRTDTQYF. For the CDR3, the DNA is TGCGCCAGCAGCCCAGGACTAGCGGGGGGGCGAACAGATACGCAGTATTTT.

V usage is TRBV30 and J usage is TRBJ1-5; TRBD1 matches at 7 bases. The J segment lost 0 bases and the V segment lost 2 bases, leaving 7 bases of the junction unmatched. The CDR3 contains 16 residues. Germline lookup yields CDR1 GTSNPN and CDR2 SVGIG (reference sequence). CDR3 DNA sequence: TGTGCCTGGAGTCCGGGACAGACTTATAGCAATCAGCCCCAGCATTTT. Protein product: CAWSPGQTYSNQPQHF.

V gene TRBV6-6 combines with J gene TRBJ1-4; D is perhaps TRBD1 (6 bases). The CDR3 is 16 residues long. Between the trimmed V and J ends, which lost 4 bases and 3 bases, there was a span of 15 bases. The germline V gene encodes CDR1 MNHNY and CDR2 SVGAGI (reference sequence). The CDR3 protein is CASSFPRTAPNEKLFF. CDR3 bases: TGTGCCAGCAGTTTCCCCCGGACAGCTCCTAATGAAAAACTGTTTTTT.

The J gene is TRBJ1-6, the V gene TRBV24-1, with D possibly matching TRBD1 (6 bases). From germline, CDR1 is KGHDR and CDR2 SFDVKD. Trimming removed 9 bases at V and 9 bases at J, with 20 bases between. This CDR3 region has 15 residues. CDR3 nucleotide sequence: TGTGCCACCGGGTGTACAGGGAGAGGGACTTCACCCCTCCACTTT. Amino acid sequence: CATGCTGRGTSPLHF.